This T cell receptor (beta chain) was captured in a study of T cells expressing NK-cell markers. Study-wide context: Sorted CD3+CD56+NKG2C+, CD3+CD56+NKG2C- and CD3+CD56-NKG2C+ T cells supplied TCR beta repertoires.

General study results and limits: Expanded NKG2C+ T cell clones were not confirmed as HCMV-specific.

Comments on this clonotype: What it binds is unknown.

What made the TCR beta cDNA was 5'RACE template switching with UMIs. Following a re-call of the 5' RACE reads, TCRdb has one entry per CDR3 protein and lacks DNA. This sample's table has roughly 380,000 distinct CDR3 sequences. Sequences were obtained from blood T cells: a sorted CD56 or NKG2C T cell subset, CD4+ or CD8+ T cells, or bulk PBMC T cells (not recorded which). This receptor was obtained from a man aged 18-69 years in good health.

The chain's CDR3 is CSVGTGEGQPQHF. The rearrangement links TRBV29-1 to TRBJ1-5; TCRdb selects TRBD1, and the lack of DNA leaves this call unchecked. This CDR3 spans 13 amino acids. Germline-derived CDR1 and CDR2 are SQVTM and ANQGSEA.